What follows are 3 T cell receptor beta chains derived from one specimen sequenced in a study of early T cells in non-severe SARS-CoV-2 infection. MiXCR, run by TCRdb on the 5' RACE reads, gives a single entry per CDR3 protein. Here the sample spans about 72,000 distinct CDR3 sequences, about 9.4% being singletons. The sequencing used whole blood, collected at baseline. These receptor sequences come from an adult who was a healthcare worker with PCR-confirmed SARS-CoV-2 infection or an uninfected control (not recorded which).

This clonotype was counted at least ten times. The CDR3 is CASSYFGGSGNTIYF. The CDR3 nucleotides read TGTGCCAGCAGCTATTTCGGAGGATCTGGAAACACCATATATTTT. The J gene is TRBJ1-3, the V gene TRBV14; D gene unclear. CDR1 is SGHDN and CDR2 is FVKESK in the germline V gene. Trimming took off 5 bases at V and 1 base at J, with 12 bases between the two ends. There are 15 residues in the CDR3.

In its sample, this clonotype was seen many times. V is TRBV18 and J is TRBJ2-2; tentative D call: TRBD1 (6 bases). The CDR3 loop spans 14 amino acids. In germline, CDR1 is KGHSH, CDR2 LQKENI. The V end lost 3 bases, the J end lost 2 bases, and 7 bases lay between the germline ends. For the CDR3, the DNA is TGTGCCAGCTCACCGGACAGCAACACCGGGGAGCTGTTTTTT. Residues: CASSPDSNTGELFF.

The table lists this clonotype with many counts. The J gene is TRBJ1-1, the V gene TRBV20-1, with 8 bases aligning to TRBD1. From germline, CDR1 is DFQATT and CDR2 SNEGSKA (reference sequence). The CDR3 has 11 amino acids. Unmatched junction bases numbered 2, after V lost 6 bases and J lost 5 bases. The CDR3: CSARQGTEAFF. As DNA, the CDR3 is TGCAGTGCGCGACAGGGGACTGAAGCTTTCTTT.